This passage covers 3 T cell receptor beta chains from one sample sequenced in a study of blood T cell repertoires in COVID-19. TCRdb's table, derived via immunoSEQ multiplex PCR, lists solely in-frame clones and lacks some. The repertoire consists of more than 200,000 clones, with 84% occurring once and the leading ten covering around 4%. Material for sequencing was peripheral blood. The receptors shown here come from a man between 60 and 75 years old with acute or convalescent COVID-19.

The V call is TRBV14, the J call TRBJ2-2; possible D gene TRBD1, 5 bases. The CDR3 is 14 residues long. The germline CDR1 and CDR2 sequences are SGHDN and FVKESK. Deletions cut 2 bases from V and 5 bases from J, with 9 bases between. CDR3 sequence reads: CASSQNSGTGELFF. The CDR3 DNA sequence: TGTGCCAGCAGCCAAAATTCAGGGACCGGGGAGCTGTTTTTT.

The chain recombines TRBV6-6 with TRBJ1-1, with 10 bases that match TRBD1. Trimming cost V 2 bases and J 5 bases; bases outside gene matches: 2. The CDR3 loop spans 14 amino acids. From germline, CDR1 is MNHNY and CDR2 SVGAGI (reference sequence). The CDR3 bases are TGTGCCAGCAGTTACGACAGGGGGCTTACTGAAGCTTTCTTT. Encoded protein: CASSYDRGLTEAFF.

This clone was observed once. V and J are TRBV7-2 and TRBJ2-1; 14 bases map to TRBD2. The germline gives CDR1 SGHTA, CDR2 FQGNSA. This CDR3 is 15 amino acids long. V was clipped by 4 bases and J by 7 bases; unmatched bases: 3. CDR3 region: CASSSGTSGRNEQFF. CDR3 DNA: TGTGCCAGCAGCTCCGGGACTAGCGGGAGAAATGAGCAGTTCTTC.